Following are 13 T cell receptor beta chains from one sample sequenced in a study of radiotherapy plus CTLA-4 blockade in lung cancer. Repertoires were generated with immunoSEQ multiplex PCR, while TCRdb's copy carries only in-frame clones and drops some. The sample includes about 94,000 clones, roughly 80% of them seen just once. The sequencing here drew on peripheral blood, taken from a patient treated with radiotherapy plus ipilimumab. The receptors stem from a human donor with non-small cell lung cancer that progressed on radiotherapy plus ipilimumab.

The J gene is TRBJ2-7, the V gene TRBV9, with D possibly TRBD1 on 6 matching bases. This CDR3 comprises 13 residues. CDR1 SGDLS and CDR2 YYNGEE come from the germline V gene. Trimming took 3 bases from V and 4 from J, leaving 11 bases between them. The DNA of the CDR3 is TGTGCCAGCAGCGCCTTGGACAGATACGAGCAGTACTTC. Translated: CASSALDRYEQYF.

The chain links TRBV28 to TRBJ2-2; possibly TRBD2 for D (5 bases). Germline lookup yields CDR1 MDHEN and CDR2 SYDVKM. V was clipped by 2 bases and J by 3 bases, with 16 bases between them. This CDR3 is 17 amino acids long. CDR3 coding DNA: TGTGCCAGCAGTTTACCCCCGGACGGGAAAGACACCGGGGAGCTGTTTTTT. Amino acid sequence: CASSLPPDGKDTGELFF.

The chain combines TRBV4-2 with TRBJ2-1, with 10 bases fitting TRBD2. Germline V gene lookup returns CDR1 LGHNA and CDR2 YNFKEQ. This CDR3 contains 16 residues. V was pared by 4 bases and J by 7 bases, with 10 bases of the junction left unmatched. DNA of the CDR3: TGTGCCAGCAGCCTTCTAACTAGCGGGACCTGGAATGAGCAGTTCTTC. Protein: CASSLLTSGTWNEQFF.

This chain's CDR3 is CASSQENTGELFF. CDR3 DNA sequence: TGTGCCAGCTCCCAGGAGAACACCGGGGAGCTGTTTTTT. This chain uses TRBV18 with TRBJ2-2; D remains ambiguous. The germline CDR1 and CDR2 sequences are KGHSH and LQKENI. Trimming left V 6 bases short and J 1 base short, with 6 bases between. This CDR3 is built from 13 residues.

This sequence joins TRBV6-1 and TRBJ1-2, with 11 nucleotides matching TRBD1. This CDR3 has 16 residues. V was clipped by 4 bases and J by 2 bases; unmatched bases: 6. Germline CDR1 and CDR2: MNHNS and SASEGT. CDR3 amino acids: CASSADRGPFNYGYTF. DNA for the CDR3: TGTGCCAGCAGTGCGGACAGGGGGCCTTTCAACTATGGCTACACCTTC.

The chain links TRBV15 to TRBJ2-2; D remains ambiguous. The CDR3 has 13 amino acids. Trimming removed 0 bases from V and 7 bases from J, with 6 bases in between. From germline, CDR1 is LNHNV and CDR2 YYDKDF (reference sequence). The CDR3 sequence is CATSRDLGGELFF. The DNA of the CDR3 is TGTGCCACCAGCAGAGATCTCGGCGGGGAGCTGTTTTTT. The full variable domain, rest sourced from reference TRBV15 and TRBJ2-2, is DAMVIQNPRYQVTQFGKPVTLSCSQTLNHNVMYWYQQKSSQAPKLLFHYYDKDFNNEADTPDNFQSRRPNTSFCFLDIRSPGLGDTAMYLCATSRDLGGELFFGEGSRLTVL.

This clone showed up just a few times. The V call is TRBV19, the J call TRBJ1-1; maybe TRBD1 (5 bases). CDR1 LNHDA and CDR2 SQIVND come from the germline V gene (reference sequence). CDR3 size: 15 residues. V lost 5 bases to trimming and J lost 4 bases, with 17 bases between them. CDR3 bases: TGTGCCAGTAGTCAACGACAGCCGGGGGGCACTGAAGCTTTCTTT. It is translated as CASSQRQPGGTEAFF.

The chain is built from TRBV10-3 and TRBJ2-2; D gene uncertain. From germline, CDR1 is ENHRY and CDR2 SYGVKD. This CDR3 region has 11 residues. V was trimmed by 3 bases and J by 7 bases, leaving 3 bases between them. CDR3 residues: CAISDSGELFF. CDR3 DNA sequence: TGTGCCATCAGTGACAGCGGGGAGCTGTTTTTT.

This clone was counted between two and nine times. V gene TRBV5-1 combines with J gene TRBJ2-2; the D gene is possibly TRBD2 (6 bases). Between the trimmed V and J ends, which lost 4 bases and 3 bases, there was a span of 10 bases. Germline CDR1 and CDR2: SGHRS and YFSETQ. The CDR3 is made up of 14 amino acids. The CDR3 DNA reads as TGCGCCAGCAGCGAGGGAGGATACACCGGGGAGCTGTTTTTT. Its translation: CASSEGGYTGELFF.

The chain has TRBV6-6 and TRBJ2-1; the match to TRBD1 covers 7 bases. This CDR3 contains 16 residues. The V and J ends lost 6 bases and 0 bases, in that order; junction bases with no gene match: 8. Germline V CDR1 and CDR2: MNHNY, SVGAGI (reference sequence). CDR3 DNA sequence: TGTGCCAGCAGACCCGCTCGACAGGGCTCCTACAATGAGCAGTTCTTC. Its protein is CASRPARQGSYNEQFF.

The gene calls are TRBV19 and TRBJ1-1; D ambiguous. CDR3 length: 13 residues. Germline values: CDR1 LNHDA, CDR2 SQIVND (reference sequence). V lost 1 base, J lost 4 bases, and 7 bases lay in between. CDR3 nucleotides: TGTGCCAGTAGTATAGCGGGCAGCACTGAAGCTTTCTTT. Translation: CASSIAGSTEAFF.

V and J are TRBV15 and TRBJ1-5; a possible D gene is TRBD1 (6 bases). The CDR3 sequence is 14 residues long. With 2 bases removed from V and 5 bases from J, the gap between germline ends came to 10 bases. CDR1 is LNHNV, CDR2 YYDKDF, per germline (reference sequence). This CDR3 is CATSRNNRDQPQHF. The CDR3 nucleotides read TGTGCCACCAGCAGAAATAACAGGGATCAGCCCCAGCATTTT. Full variable domain (outside the CDR3, taken from reference TRBV15 and TRBJ1-5): DAMVIQNPRYQVTQFGKPVTLSCSQTLNHNVMYWYQQKSSQAPKLLFHYYDKDFNNEADTPDNFQSRRPNTSFCFLDIRSPGLGDTAMYLCATSRNNRDQPQHFGDGTRLSIL.

The chain employs TRBV27 and TRBJ2-3, with D unclear. CDR3 length: 13 residues. V dropped 3 bases and J dropped 6 bases, with 10 bases sitting between them. CDR1 and CDR2 from the germline V gene are MNHEY and SMNVEV (reference sequence). The CDR3 DNA sequence: TGTGCCAGCAGTTTTGATTTCGGGGATACGCAGTATTTT. As protein: CASSFDFGDTQYF.